This TCR beta chain was sequenced during a study of cytotoxic CD8 clonotypes in ibrutinib-treated CLL. Here immunoSEQ multiplex PCR was the method, and the copy in TCRdb shows in-frame clones only, minus some. The data hold 70,000 to 80,000 clones, with 70% to 90% observed a single time. The CDR3 has 17 amino acids. V was trimmed by 7 bases and J by 0 bases, leaving 16 bases between them. Germline V gives CDR1 LNHDA, CDR2 SQIVND (reference sequence). Study-level points and caveats: Contraction or stability on treatment characterized the public clonotypes, which were uncommon.

A word on this clone: Antigen specificity is unknown.

The V gene is TRBV19, the J gene TRBJ1-6; D gene ambiguous. The sequencing used PBMCs, collected at disease progression, from a patient treated with ibrutinib. The source of this sequence is a human donor with chronic lymphocytic leukemia. DNA of the CDR3: TGTGCCAGTACTCTTAGGACGGAAAGCTCCTATAATTCACCCCTCCACTTT. Its protein is CASTLRTESSYNSPLHF.